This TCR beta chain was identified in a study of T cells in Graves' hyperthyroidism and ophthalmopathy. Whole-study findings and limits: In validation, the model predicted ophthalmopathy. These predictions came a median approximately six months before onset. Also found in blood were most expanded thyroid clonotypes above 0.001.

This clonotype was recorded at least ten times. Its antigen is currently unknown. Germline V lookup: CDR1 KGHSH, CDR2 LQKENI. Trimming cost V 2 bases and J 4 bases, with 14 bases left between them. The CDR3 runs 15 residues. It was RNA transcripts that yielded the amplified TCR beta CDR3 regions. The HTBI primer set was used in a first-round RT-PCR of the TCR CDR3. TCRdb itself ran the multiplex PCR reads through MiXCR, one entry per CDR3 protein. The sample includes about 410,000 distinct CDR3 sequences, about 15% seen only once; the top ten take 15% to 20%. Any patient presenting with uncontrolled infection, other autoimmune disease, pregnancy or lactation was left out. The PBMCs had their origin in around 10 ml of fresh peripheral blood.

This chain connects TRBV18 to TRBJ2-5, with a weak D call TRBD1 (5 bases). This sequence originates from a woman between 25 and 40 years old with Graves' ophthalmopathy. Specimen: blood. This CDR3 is CASSPIGASRETQYF. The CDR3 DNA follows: TGTGCCAGCTCACCAATAGGGGCCAGTCGAGAGACCCAGTACTTC.